The clone carrying this TCR beta chain was detected only a few times. This sample was taken from a study of beta chain features in type 1 diabetes. The CDR3 is made up of 14 amino acids. V lost 9 bases and J lost 3; bases outside the gene matches: 6. Germline CDR1 and CDR2: SGHNT and YYREEE (reference sequence). Expressed TCRB transcripts were sequenced, since all the RNA that had been isolated was reverse transcribed. Assay used: immunoSEQ multiplex PCR; TCRdb lists only in-frame clones, some missing. The sample includes some 150,000 clones, 9% to 9.5% of them seen just once. The sequence came from a man between 18 and 35 years old in good health. Sequencing input: central memory CD4+ T cells from blood. This chain joins TRBV5-4 and TRBJ2-2, with 9 bases aligning to TRBD1. The CDR3, as DNA: TGTGCCATTTGGGGACAGGGTGACACCGGGGAGCTGTTTTTT. Protein: CAIWGQGDTGELFF.